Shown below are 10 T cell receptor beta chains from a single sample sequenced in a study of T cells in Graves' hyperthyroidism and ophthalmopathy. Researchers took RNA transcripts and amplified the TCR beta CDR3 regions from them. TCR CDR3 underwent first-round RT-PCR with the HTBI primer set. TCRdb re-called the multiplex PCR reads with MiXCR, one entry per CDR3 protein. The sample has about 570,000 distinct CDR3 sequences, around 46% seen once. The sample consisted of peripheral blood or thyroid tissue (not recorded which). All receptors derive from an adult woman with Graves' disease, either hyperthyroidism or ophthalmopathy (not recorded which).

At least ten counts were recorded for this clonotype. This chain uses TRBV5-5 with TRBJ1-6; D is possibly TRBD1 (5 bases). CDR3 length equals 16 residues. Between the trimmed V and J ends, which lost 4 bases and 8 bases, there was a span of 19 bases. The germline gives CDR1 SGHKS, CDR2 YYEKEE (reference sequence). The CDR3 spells CASSRGWDGRDSPLHF. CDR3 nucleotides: TGTGCCAGCAGCCGGGGGTGGGACGGCAGAGATTCACCCCTCCACTTT.

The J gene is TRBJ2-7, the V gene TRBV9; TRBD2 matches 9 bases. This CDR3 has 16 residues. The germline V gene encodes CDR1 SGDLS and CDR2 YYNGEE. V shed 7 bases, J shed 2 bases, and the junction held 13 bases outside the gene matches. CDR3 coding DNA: TGTGCCAGCTCACCACTAGGAGCGGGAGGAGCCTACGAGCAGTACTTC. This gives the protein CASSPLGAGGAYEQYF.

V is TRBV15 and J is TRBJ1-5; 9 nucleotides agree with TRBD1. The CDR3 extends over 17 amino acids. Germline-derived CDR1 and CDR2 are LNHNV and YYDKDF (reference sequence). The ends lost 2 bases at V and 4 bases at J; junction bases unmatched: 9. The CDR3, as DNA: TGTGCCACCAGCAGAACGGACAGGGGTGTTGGGAATCAGCCCCAGCATTTT. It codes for CATSRTDRGVGNQPQHF.

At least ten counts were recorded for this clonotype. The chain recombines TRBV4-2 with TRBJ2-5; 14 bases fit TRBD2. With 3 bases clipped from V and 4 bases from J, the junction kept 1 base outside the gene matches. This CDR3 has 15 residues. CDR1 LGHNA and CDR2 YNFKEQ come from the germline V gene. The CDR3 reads CASSQGLAGAETQYF. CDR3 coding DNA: TGTGCCAGCAGCCAGGGACTAGCGGGAGCAGAGACCCAGTACTTC.

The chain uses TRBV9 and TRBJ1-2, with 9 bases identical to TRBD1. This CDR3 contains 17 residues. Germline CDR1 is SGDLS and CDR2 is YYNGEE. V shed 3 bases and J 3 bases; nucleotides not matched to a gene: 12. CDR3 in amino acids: CASSAHGTGWKDYGYTF. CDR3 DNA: TGTGCCAGCAGCGCTCATGGGACAGGGTGGAAGGACTATGGCTACACCTTC.

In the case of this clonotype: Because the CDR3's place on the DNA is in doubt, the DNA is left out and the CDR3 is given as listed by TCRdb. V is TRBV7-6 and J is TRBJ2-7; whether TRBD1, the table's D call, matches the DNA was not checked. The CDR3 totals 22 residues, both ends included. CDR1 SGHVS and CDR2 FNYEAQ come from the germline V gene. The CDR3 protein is CASSFYICSARGPTGRFDEQYF.

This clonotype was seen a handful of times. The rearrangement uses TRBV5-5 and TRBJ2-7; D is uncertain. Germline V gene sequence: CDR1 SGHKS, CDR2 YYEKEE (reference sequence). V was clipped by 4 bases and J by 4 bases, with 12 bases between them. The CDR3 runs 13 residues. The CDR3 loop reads CASSLNPDYEQYF. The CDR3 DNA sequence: TGTGCCAGCAGCCTAAACCCCGATTACGAGCAGTACTTC.

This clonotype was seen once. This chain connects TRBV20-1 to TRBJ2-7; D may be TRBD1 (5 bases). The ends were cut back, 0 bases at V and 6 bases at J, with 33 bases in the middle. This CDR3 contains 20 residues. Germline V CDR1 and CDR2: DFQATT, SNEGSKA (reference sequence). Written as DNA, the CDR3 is TGCAGTGCTAGAGATCTGGTTAAAACAGGTCCTAGGGGTATCGCCGGCGAGCAGTACTTC. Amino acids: CSARDLVKTGPRGIAGEQYF.

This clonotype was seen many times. CDR3 protein: CASMWGGSYEQYF. In nucleotides, the CDR3 is TGTGCCAGCATGTGGGGGGGTAGTTACGAGCAGTACTTC. The chain has TRBV6-6 and TRBJ2-7; 7 bases match TRBD2. Per germline, CDR1 MNHNY and CDR2 SVGAGI (reference sequence). This CDR3 has 13 amino acids. The junction had 7 bases not matched to a gene; V was cut back by 7 bases and J by 4 bases.

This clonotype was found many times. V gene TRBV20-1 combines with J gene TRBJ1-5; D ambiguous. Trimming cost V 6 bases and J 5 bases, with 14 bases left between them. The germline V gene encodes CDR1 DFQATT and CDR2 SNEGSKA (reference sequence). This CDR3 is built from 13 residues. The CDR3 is CSAVGQSYQPQHF. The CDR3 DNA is TGCAGTGCAGTAGGGCAGTCCTATCAGCCCCAGCATTTT.